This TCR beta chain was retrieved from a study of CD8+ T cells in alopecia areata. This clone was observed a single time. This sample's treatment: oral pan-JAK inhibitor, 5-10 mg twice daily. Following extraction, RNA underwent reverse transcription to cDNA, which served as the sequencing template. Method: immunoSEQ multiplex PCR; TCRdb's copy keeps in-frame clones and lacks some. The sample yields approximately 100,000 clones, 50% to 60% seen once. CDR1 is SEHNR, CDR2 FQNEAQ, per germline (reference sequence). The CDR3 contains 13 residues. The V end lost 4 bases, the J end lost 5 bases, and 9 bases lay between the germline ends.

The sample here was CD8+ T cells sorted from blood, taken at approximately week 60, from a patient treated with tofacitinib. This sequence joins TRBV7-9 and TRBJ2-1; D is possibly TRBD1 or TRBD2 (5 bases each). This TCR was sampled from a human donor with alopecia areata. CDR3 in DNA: TGTGCCAGCAGCTCAGGGACCAACAATGAGCAGTTCTTC. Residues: CASSSGTNNEQFF.